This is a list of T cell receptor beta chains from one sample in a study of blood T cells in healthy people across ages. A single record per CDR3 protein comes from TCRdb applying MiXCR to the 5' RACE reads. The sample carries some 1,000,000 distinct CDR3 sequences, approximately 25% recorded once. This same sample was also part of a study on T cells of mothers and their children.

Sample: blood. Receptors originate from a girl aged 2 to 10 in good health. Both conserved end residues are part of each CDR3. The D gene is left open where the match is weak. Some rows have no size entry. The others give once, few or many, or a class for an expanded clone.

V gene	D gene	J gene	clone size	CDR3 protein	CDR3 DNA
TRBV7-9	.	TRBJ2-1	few	CAGSLGGNEQFF	TGTGCCGGCAGCTTAGGTGGAAATGAGCAGTTCTTC
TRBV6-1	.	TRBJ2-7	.	CASSGPGKGDEQYF	TGTGCCAGCAGTGGACCAGGGAAGGGTGACGAGCAGTACTTC
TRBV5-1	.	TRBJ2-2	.	CASSSHFSANTGELFF	TGCGCCAGCAGCTCTCACTTTTCCGCGAACACCGGGGAGCTGTTTTTT
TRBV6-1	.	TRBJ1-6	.	CASSEAMRGSSPLHF	TGTGCCAGCAGTGAAGCGATGCGGGGAAGCTCACCCCTCCACTTT
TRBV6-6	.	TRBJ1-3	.	CAAAESSSGNTIYF	TGTGCCGCAGCCGAATCGAGCTCTGGAAACACCATATATTTT
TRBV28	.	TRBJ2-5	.	CASTRPSEGDQETQYF	TGTGCCAGCACCCGACCTAGCGAGGGGGACCAAGAGACCCAGTACTTC
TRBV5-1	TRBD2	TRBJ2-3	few	CASSQGLASSDTQYF	TGCGCCAGCAGCCAGGGACTAGCCAGTTCAGATACGCAGTATTTT
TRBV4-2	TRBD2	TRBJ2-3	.	CASSLTGTRQADTQYF	TGTGCCAGCAGCTTGACCGGGACTAGACAGGCGGATACGCAGTATTTT
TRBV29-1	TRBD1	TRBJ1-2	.	CSVVSGTVYGYTF	TGCAGCGTTGTATCCGGGACAGTCTATGGCTACACCTTC
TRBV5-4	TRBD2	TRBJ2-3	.	CASSLKLAGGGTDTQYF	TGTGCCAGCAGCTTGAAGTTAGCGGGAGGGGGGACAGATACGCAGTATTTT
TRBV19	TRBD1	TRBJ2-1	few	CAGSLTGTYNEQFF	TGTGCCGGTAGTCTGACAGGGACGTACAATGAGCAGTTCTTC
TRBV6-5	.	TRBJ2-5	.	CASSYSRQQETQYF	TGTGCCAGCAGTTACTCTCGACAACAAGAGACCCAGTACTTC
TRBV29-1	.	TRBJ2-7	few	CSATWAGSSYEQYF	TGCAGCGCCACCTGGGCGGGGAGCTCCTACGAGCAGTACTTC
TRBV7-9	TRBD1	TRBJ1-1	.	CASSSDGQGKAFF	TGTGCCAGCAGCTCCGACGGACAGGGAAAAGCTTTCTTT
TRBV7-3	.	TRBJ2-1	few	CASSLNRADEQFF	TGTGCCAGCAGCTTAAACAGGGCCGATGAGCAGTTCTTC
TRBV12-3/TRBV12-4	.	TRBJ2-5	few	CASRRGPLETQYF	TGTGCCAGCAGGCGGGGCCCCTTAGAGACCCAGTACTTC
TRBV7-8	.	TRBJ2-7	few	CASSGSEDPEPEQYF	TGTGCCAGCAGCGGATCGGAGGACCCCGAACCCGAGCAGTACTTC
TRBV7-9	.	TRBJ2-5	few	CASSTFERLQETQYF	TGTGCCAGCAGTACCTTTGAGAGATTACAAGAGACCCAGTACTTC
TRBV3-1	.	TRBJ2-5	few	CASSQDDAPGEETQYF	TGTGCCAGCAGCCAAGATGACGCGCCTGGGGAAGAGACCCAGTACTTC
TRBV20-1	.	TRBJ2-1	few	CSASGAVREIDEQFF	TGCAGTGCTAGTGGGGCCGTAAGGGAAATCGATGAGCAGTTCTTC
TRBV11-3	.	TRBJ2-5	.	CASSLPGEFEETQYF	TGTGCCAGCAGCCTGCCCGGGGAGTTCGAAGAGACCCAGTACTTC
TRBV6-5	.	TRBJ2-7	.	CASSRRPYEQYF	TGTGCCAGCAGCAGGAGGCCGTACGAGCAGTACTTC
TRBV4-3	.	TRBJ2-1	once	CASSQVGSYNEQLF	TGCGCCAGCAGCCAAGTAGGCTCTTACAATGAGCAGCTCTTC
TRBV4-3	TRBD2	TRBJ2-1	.	CASSPSPASGGLTYNEQFF	TGCGCCAGCAGCCCATCCCCGGCTAGCGGGGGACTTACCTACAATGAGCAGTTCTTC
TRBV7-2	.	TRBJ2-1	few	CASSLETLPRGLYNEQFF	TGTGCCAGCAGCTTAGAGACCCTACCTAGGGGCCTCTACAATGAGCAGTTCTTC
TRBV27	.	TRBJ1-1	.	CASSLSSSTEAFF	TGTGCCAGCAGTTTATCCAGTAGCACTGAAGCTTTCTTT
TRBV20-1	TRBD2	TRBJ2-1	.	CSARGGLAGVHYNEQFF	TGCAGTGCTAGGGGGGGACTAGCGGGGGTCCACTACAATGAGCAGTTCTTC